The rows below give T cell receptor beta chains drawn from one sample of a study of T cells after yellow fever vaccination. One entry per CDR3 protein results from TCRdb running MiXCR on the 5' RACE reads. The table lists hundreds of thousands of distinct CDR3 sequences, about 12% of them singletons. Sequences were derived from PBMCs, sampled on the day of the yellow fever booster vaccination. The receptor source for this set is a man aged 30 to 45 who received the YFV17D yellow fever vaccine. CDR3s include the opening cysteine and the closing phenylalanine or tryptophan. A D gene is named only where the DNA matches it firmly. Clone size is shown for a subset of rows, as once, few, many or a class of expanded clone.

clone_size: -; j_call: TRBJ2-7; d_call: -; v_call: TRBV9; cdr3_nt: TGTGCCAGCAGCGTAGAAGCGGGTGCCGCCTACGAGCAGTACTTC; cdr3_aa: CASSVEAGAAYEQYF
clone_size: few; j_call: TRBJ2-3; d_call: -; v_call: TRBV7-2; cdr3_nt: TGTGCCAGCAGCTTAGAGATTCGGGATACGCAGTATTTT; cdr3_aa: CASSLEIRDTQYF
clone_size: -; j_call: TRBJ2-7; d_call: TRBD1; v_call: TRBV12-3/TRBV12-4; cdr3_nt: TGTGCCAGCAGGAGACAGGGACGGTACGAGCAGTACTTC; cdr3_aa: CASRRQGRYEQYF
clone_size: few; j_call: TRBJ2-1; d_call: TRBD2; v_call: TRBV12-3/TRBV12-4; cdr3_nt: TGTGCCAGCAGCACGACTAGCAGCACCTACAATGAGCAGTTCTTC; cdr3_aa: CASSTTSSTYNEQFF
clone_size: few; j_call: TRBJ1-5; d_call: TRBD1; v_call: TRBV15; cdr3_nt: TGTGCCACCAGCAGGTTGGGACAGGGCAATTCTCAGCCCCAGCATTTT; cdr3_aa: CATSRLGQGNSQPQHF
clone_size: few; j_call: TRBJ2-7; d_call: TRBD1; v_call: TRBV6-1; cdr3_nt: TGTGCCAGCGGAACAGGGGGCTCCTACGAGCAGTACTTC; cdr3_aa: CASGTGGSYEQYF
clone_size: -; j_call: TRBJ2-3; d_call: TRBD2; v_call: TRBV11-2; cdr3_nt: TGTGCCAGCAGCCCAACTAGGGTAGCGGGAGGGCCAGATACGCAGTATTTT; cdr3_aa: CASSPTRVAGGPDTQYF
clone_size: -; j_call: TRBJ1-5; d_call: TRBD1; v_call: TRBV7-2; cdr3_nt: TGTGCCAGCAGCTTAGGGGACAGGGTTTCGATTAAGCCCCAGCATTTT; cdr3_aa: CASSLGDRVSIKPQHF
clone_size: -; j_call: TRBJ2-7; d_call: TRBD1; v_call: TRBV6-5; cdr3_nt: TGTGCCAGCAGTCTACGACAGGGGCCTCATGAGCAGTACTTC; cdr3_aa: CASSLRQGPHEQYF
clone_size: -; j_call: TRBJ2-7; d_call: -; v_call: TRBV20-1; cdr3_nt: TGCAGTGCCTGGACAGTCTCCTACGAGCAGTACTTC; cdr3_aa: CSAWTVSYEQYF
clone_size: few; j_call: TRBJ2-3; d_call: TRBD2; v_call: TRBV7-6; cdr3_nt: TGTGCCAGCAGCTTTACAAGCGGGAGAAGTGGATGGACAGATACGCAGTATTTT; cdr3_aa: CASSFTSGRSGWTDTQYF
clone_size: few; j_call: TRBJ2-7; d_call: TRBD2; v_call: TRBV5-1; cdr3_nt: TGCGCCAGCAGCGCCGCTAGCGGGACTGTATCCGAGCAGTACTTC; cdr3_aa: CASSAASGTVSEQYF
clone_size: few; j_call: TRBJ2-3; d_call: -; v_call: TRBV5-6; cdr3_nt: TGTGCCAGCAGCTGGCCGCCCGGAGATACGCAGTATTTT; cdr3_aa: CASSWPPGDTQYF
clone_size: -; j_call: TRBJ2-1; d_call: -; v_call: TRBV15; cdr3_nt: TGTGCCACCAGCAGACCCAGGAAACTCTACAATGAGCAGTTCTTC; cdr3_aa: CATSRPRKLYNEQFF
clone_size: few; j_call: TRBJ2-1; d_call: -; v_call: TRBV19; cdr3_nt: TGTGCCAGTAGGGTGAGGGCGAGCTCCTACAATGAGCAGTTCTTC; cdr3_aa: CASRVRASSYNEQFF
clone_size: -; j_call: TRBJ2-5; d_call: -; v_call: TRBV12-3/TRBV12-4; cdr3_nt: TGTGCCAGCAGTGTTCTAGCTAAAGAGACCCAGTACTTC; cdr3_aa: CASSVLAKETQYF
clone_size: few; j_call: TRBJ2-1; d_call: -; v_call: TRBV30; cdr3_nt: TGTGCCTGGAAACTGGCCGCCCATTCGTTCTTC; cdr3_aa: CAWKLAAHSFF
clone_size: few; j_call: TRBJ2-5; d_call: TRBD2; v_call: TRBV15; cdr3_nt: TGTGCCACCAGCAGAGATTTACTAGCGGGAAAAGAGACCCAGTACTTC; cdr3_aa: CATSRDLLAGKETQYF
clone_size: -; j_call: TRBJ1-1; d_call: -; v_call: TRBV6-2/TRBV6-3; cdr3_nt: TGTGCCAGCAACGGAGGGACGGACGAAGCTTTCTTT; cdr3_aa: CASNGGTDEAFF
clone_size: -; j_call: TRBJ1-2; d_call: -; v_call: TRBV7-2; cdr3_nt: TGTGCCAGCAGCTTAGCGGCCCAGGGGAGCGGCGATGGCTACACCTTC; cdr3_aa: CASSLAAQGSGDGYTF
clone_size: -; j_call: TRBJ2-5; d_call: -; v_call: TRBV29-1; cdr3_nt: TGCAGCGTTACAGCCGGCCAAGAGACCCAGTACTTC; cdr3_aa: CSVTAGQETQYF
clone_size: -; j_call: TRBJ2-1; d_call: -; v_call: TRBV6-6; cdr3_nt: TGTGCCGTAGGGGATCGATATGAGCAGTTCTTC; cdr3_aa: CAVGDRYEQFF
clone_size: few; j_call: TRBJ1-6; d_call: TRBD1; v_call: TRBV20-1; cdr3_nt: TGCAGTGCTAGAGTCTCCGGGACAGGGGATAATTCACCCCTCCACTTT; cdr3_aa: CSARVSGTGDNSPLHF
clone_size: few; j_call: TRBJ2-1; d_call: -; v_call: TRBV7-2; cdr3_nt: TGTGCCAGCAGCTTGCCAGGTTTGGGCGAGCAGTTCTTC; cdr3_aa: CASSLPGLGEQFF
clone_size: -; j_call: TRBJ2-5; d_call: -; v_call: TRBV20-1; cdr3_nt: TGCAGTGCTAGTAAGGACGGCCAAGAGACCCAGTACTTC; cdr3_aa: CSASKDGQETQYF
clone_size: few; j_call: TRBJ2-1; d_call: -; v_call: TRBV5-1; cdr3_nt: TGCGCCAGCAGCTTGGTGTCTAGCGAGGATGAGCAGTTCTTC; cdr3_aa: CASSLVSSEDEQFF
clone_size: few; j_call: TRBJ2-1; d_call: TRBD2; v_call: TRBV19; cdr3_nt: TGTGCCAGTAGCCCAAGTGGGCTAGCGGGTAGCGATGAGCAGTTCTTC; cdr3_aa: CASSPSGLAGSDEQFF
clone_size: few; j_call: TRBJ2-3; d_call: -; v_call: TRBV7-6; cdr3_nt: TGTGCCAGCAGCTCCGGTTATGGGGATACGCAGTATTTT; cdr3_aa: CASSSGYGDTQYF
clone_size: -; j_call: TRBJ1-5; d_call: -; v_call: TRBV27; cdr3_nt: TGTGCCAGCAGCAAAGGGGTCGTGGGCAATCAGCCCCAGCATTTT; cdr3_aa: CASSKGVVGNQPQHF
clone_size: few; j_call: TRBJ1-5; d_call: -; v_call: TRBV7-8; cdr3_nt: TGTGCCAGCAGCTTACAGGGTAGTTCGAGCAATCAGCCCCAGCATTTT; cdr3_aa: CASSLQGSSSNQPQHF
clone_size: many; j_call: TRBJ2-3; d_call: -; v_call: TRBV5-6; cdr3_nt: TGTGCCAGCACCGTGGGCGGAACAGATACGCAGTATTTT; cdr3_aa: CASTVGGTDTQYF
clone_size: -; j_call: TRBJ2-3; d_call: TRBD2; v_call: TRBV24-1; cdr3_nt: TGTGCCACTTCCGGGACTAGCGGTACAGATACGCAGTATTTT; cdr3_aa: CATSGTSGTDTQYF
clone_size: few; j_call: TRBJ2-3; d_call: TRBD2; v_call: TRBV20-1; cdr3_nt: TGCAGTGCTCGACTAGCGGGAGTAGATACGCAGTATTTT; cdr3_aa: CSARLAGVDTQYF